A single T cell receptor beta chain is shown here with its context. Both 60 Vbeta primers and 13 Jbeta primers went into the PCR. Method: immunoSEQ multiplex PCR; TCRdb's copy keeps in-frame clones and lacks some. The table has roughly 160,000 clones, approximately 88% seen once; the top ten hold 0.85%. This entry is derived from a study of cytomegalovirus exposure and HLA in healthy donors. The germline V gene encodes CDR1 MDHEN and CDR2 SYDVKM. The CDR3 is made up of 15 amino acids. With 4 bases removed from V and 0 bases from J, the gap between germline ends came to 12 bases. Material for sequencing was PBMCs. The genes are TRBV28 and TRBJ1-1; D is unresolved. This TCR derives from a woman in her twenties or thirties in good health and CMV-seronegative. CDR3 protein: CASSSPRFMNTEAFF. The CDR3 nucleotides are TGTGCCAGCAGTTCCCCGCGGTTTATGAACACTGAAGCTTTCTTT. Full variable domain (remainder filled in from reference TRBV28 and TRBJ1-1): DVKVTQSSRYLVKRTGEKVFLECVQDMDHENMFWYRQDPGLGLRLIYFSYDVKMKEKGDIPEGYSVSREKKERFSLILESASTNQTSMYLCASSSPRFMNTEAFFGQGTRLTVV.